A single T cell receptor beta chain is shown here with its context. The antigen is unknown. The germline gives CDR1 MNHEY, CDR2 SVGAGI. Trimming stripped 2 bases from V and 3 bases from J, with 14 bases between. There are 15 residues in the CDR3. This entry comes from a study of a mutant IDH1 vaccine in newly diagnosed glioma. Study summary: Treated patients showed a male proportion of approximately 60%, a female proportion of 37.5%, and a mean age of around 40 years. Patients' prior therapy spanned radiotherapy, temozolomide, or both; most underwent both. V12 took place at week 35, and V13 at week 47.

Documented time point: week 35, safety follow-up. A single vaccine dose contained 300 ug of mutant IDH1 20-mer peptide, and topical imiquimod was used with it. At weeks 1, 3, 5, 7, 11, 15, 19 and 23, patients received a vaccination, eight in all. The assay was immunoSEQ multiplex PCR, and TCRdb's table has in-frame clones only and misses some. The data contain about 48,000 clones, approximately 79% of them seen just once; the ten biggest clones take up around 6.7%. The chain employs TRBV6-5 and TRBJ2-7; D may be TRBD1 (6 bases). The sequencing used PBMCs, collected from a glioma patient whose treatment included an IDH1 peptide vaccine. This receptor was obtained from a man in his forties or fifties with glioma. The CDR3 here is CASSYRGQTIYEQYF. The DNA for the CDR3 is TGTGCCAGCAGTTACAGGGGACAAACTATCTACGAGCAGTACTTC.